Below, 23 T cell receptor beta chains from the same sample are listed, as sequenced in a study of cytomegalovirus exposure and HLA in healthy donors. The table came from immunoSEQ multiplex PCR; TCRdb's copy has only in-frame clones and leaves some out. Found here are roughly 150,000 clones, 86% of them singletons; the top ten hold under 7%. The source material was PBMCs. The receptors were gathered from a woman in her 30s in good health and CMV-seronegative.

The chain recombines TRBV9 with TRBJ1-3; 7 bases are shared with TRBD1. Per the germline V gene, CDR1 is SGDLS and CDR2 is YYNGEE. Trimming at V came to 0 bases and at J to 0 bases, leaving 6 bases not matched to a gene. The CDR3 totals 17 residues. The CDR3 loop is CASSVGDSPFSGNTIYF. CDR3 DNA sequence: TGTGCCAGCAGCGTAGGGGACAGCCCGTTCTCTGGAAACACCATATATTTT.

This chain joins TRBV5-4 and TRBJ2-7; 9 nucleotides align to TRBD1. Germline V gene lookup returns CDR1 SGHNT and CDR2 YYREEE (reference sequence). V dropped 4 bases and J dropped 2; count of bases not matched to a gene: 4. The CDR3 has 14 amino acids. The CDR3 DNA follows: TGTGCCAGCAGCGCGGGACAGGGAGCCTACGAGCAGTACTTC. It yields the protein CASSAGQGAYEQYF.

J is TRBJ2-5 and V is TRBV4-1; TRBD2 might be the D (6 bases). Germline-derived CDR1 and CDR2 are MGHRA and YSYEKL. This CDR3 comprises 16 residues. The ends were cut back, 0 bases at V and 5 bases at J, with 16 bases in the middle. In DNA, the CDR3 is TGCGCCAGCAGCCAAGAGCCCCCAGGAGGGGCGGAGACCCAGTACTTC. Amino acids: CASSQEPPGGAETQYF.

The rearrangement links TRBV7-2 to TRBJ1-1, with D possibly TRBD1 on 5 matching bases. V dropped 1 base and J dropped 4 bases, with 13 bases sitting between them. This CDR3 region has 15 residues. Per germline, CDR1 SGHTA and CDR2 FQGNSA. The CDR3 DNA reads TGTGCCAGCAGCTTAGTGAACCAGGGAATCACTGAAGCTTTCTTT. Protein: CASSLVNQGITEAFF.

The chain employs TRBV10-3 and TRBJ2-7, with unresolved D. Trimming shortened V by 2 bases and J by 0 bases, and 8 bases separated the two germline ends. This CDR3 spans 14 amino acids. Germline V gene lookup returns CDR1 ENHRY and CDR2 SYGVKD. The CDR3 sequence is CAISEPKSSYEQYF. Written as DNA, the CDR3 is TGTGCCATCAGTGAGCCAAAGAGCTCCTACGAGCAGTACTTC.

V usage is TRBV4-3 and J usage is TRBJ2-3; D is unclear. Trimming removed 0 bases from V and 2 bases from J, with 9 bases in between. Germline V gene lookup returns CDR1 LGHNA and CDR2 YSLEER. The length of the CDR3 is 15 residues. The CDR3 coding sequence is TGCGCCAGCAGCCAAGATCGGTTGGTCACAGATACGCAGTATTTT. Translating gives CASSQDRLVTDTQYF.

J is TRBJ2-2 and V is TRBV5-5; D unclear. There are 14 residues in the CDR3. V was pared by 5 bases and J by 6 bases, with 14 bases between. Germline V gene data show CDR1 as SGHKS and CDR2 as YYEKEE (reference sequence). The DNA of the CDR3 is TGTGCCAGCAGTCGTTCTGCGTGGGCCGGGGAGCTGTTTTTT. Amino acid sequence: CASSRSAWAGELFF.

The rearrangement links TRBV4-1 to TRBJ1-5, with 10 bases aligning to TRBD1. There are 15 residues in the CDR3. CDR1 and CDR2 from the germline V gene are MGHRA and YSYEKL. V shed 4 bases, J shed 7 bases, and the junction held 7 bases outside the gene matches. The CDR3 sequence: CASSPPTGGVQPQHF. CDR3 sequence (DNA): TGCGCCAGCAGCCCGCCGACAGGGGGCGTGCAGCCCCAGCATTTT.

The chain joins TRBV11-3 to TRBJ2-1; the match to TRBD2 covers 14 bases. After removal of 5 bases from V and 5 bases from J, the junction contained 5 bases not matched to a gene. This CDR3 is 16 amino acids long. CDR1 SGHNT and CDR2 YENEEA come from the germline V gene. The CDR3 reads CASSSRLAGGHNEQFF. The CDR3 nucleotides are TGTGCCAGCAGCAGCAGACTAGCGGGGGGGCACAATGAGCAGTTCTTC.

The chain uses TRBV27 and TRBJ1-2; 7 positions match TRBD1. The J segment lost 4 bases and the V segment lost 6 bases, leaving 2 bases of the junction unmatched. CDR1 MNHEY and CDR2 SMNVEV come from the germline V gene (reference sequence). This CDR3 is 12 amino acids long. CDR3 in DNA: TGTGCCAGCAGGAGACAGGGCTATGGCTACACCTTC. It translates to CASRRQGYGYTF.

This chain joins TRBV9 and TRBJ1-6, with unresolved D. Between the trimmed V and J ends, which lost 0 bases and 4 bases, there was a span of 8 bases. The CDR3 consists of 15 residues. Germline CDR1 SGDLS, CDR2 YYNGEE. CDR3 DNA: TGTGCCAGCAGCGTAGATGGCTATTATAATTCACCCCTCCACTTT. Translated, it gives CASSVDGYYNSPLHF.

The chain carries TRBV15 and TRBJ2-3; possible D gene TRBD1, 5 bases. CDR3 length: 14 amino acids. Germline V lookup: CDR1 LNHNV, CDR2 YYDKDF (reference sequence). Trimming removed 1 base from V and 7 bases from J, with 12 bases in between. Written as DNA, the CDR3 is TGTGCCACCAGCAGAGCCAGGGCGTCGCATACGCAGTATTTT. Its protein is CATSRARASHTQYF.

The J gene is TRBJ1-1, the V gene TRBV6-1; no definite D call. The V gene's germline CDR1 is MNHNS and CDR2 SASEGT. Between the trimmed V and J ends, which lost 1 base and 1 base, there was a span of 10 bases. The CDR3 has 15 residues. The CDR3 spells CASSEVRQKNTEAFF. CDR3 coding DNA: TGTGCCAGCAGTGAAGTGAGGCAGAAGAACACTGAAGCTTTCTTT.

This chain connects TRBV29-1 to TRBJ2-7; the D gene is possibly TRBD1 (5 bases). This CDR3 comprises 11 residues. Germline V CDR1 and CDR2: SQVTM, ANQGSEA. Trimming took 4 bases from V and 5 from J, leaving 9 bases between them. CDR3 protein: CSVVRGNEQYF. The DNA of the CDR3 is TGCAGCGTTGTTAGGGGTAACGAGCAGTACTTC.

The V and J genes are TRBV6-4 and TRBJ2-1; D is uncertain. Germline CDR1 reads MRHNA; CDR2 reads SNTAGT. Trimming stripped 5 bases from V and 3 bases from J, with 5 bases between. This CDR3 region has 12 residues. Written as DNA, the CDR3 is TGTGCCAGCAGTAGCGACTACAATGAGCAGTTCTTC. Translated: CASSSDYNEQFF.

With respect to this clone: The identical CDR3 is also encoded by other nucleotide sequences in the sample. This chain joins TRBV4-3 and TRBJ2-3; D unresolved. V was pared by 0 bases and J by 1 base, with 8 bases between. The CDR3 totals 15 residues. Germline V gene sequence: CDR1 LGHNA, CDR2 YSLEER. The CDR3 nucleotides read TGCGCCAGCAGCCAAGATCCCTCGGGCACAGATACGCAGTATTTT. Encoded protein: CASSQDPSGTDTQYF.

The chain uses TRBV19 and TRBJ1-2, with D possibly matching TRBD1 (6 bases). CDR1 is LNHDA and CDR2 is SQIVND in the germline V gene (reference sequence). The ends were cut back, 6 bases at V and 8 bases at J, with 16 bases in the middle. The CDR3 totals 13 residues. The CDR3 sequence is CASSPRNGGGYTF. DNA for the CDR3: TGTGCCAGTAGCCCACGAAACGGGGGCGGCTACACCTTC. Full variable domain (outside the CDR3, taken from reference TRBV19 and TRBJ1-2): DGGITQSPKYLFRKEGQNVTLSCEQNLNHDAMYWYRQDPGQGLRLIYYSQIVNDFQKGDIAEGYSVSREKKESFPLTVTSAQKNPTAFYLCASSPRNGGGYTFGSGTRLTVV.

This sequence joins TRBV6-4 and TRBJ2-3; a possible D gene is TRBD2 (7 bases). Germline assignment: CDR1 MRHNA and CDR2 SNTAGT. V gave up 0 bases and J gave up 1 base, with 11 bases separating them. This CDR3 comprises 16 residues. The CDR3: CASSDSGGAGTDTQYF. The CDR3 DNA follows: TGTGCCAGCAGTGACTCGGGGGGGGCGGGCACAGATACGCAGTATTTT.

This clone appeared once. The rearrangement joins TRBV25-1 to TRBJ2-7, with D perhaps TRBD1 or TRBD2 (5 bases each). The length of the CDR3 is 14 residues. V shed 2 bases and J shed 7 bases, with 15 bases lying between them. Per the germline V gene, CDR1 is MGHDK and CDR2 is SYGVNS. CDR3 protein: CASSEAGAVMEQYF. CDR3 DNA sequence: TGTGCCAGCAGTGAAGCCGGGGCAGTCATGGAGCAGTACTTC.

The CDR3 protein is CASSQDAGEDGYTF. CDR3 DNA sequence: TGCGCCAGCAGCCAAGATGCCGGGGAGGATGGCTACACCTTC. This chain uses TRBV4-3 with TRBJ1-2; D gene uncertain. CDR3 length: 14 residues. With 0 bases removed from V and 6 bases from J, the gap between germline ends came to 11 bases. The germline V gene encodes CDR1 LGHNA and CDR2 YSLEER.

The CDR3 region is CASSHGTGDNEQFF. The CDR3 coding sequence is TGCGCCAGCAGCCACGGGACAGGGGACAATGAGCAGTTCTTC. The chain has TRBV4-3 and TRBJ2-1, with 10 bases that match TRBD1. Germline V CDR1 and CDR2: LGHNA, YSLEER. The V and J ends lost 3 bases and 5 bases, in that order; junction bases with no gene match: 1. The CDR3 runs 14 residues.

The chain carries TRBV9 and TRBJ2-7, with 8 bases that match TRBD2. V trimming: 4 bases; J trimming: 5 bases; junction bases outside the gene matches: 8. CDR1 SGDLS and CDR2 YYNGEE come from the germline V gene. The CDR3 runs 14 residues. In DNA form, the CDR3 reads TGTGCCAGCAGCCCTTGGACTAGCCCCCACGAGCAGTACTTC. It yields the protein CASSPWTSPHEQYF.

This rearrangement joins TRBV19 to TRBJ2-1; no reliable D call. The CDR3 length is 13 residues. V was pared by 2 bases and J by 4 bases, with 6 bases between. From germline, CDR1 is LNHDA and CDR2 SQIVND (reference sequence). This CDR3 reads CASSIIGYNEQFF. The CDR3 bases are TGTGCCAGTAGTATAATTGGGTACAATGAGCAGTTCTTC.